The 4 T cell receptor beta chains below all came from one sample that was sequenced in a study of vaccination and CD4 T cells after COVID-19. Sequenced with the Oncomine TCR Beta short-read assay was DNA taken from cultured CD4+ T cells. MiXCR, applied by TCRdb to the PCR reads, yields one record per CDR3 protein. There are about 17,000 distinct CDR3 sequences in the sample; approximately 50% occur only once, and approximately 12% lies in the top ten. These TCRs' antigens remain unknown. Time point denoted: late sampling 161 to 241 days after vaccination in a few convalescent patients. Treatment described: approximately 10-day PBMC culture with coronavirus spike peptide pools or control peptides (ViraFEST assay). Sequencing was performed on CD4+ T cells from blood, cultured in vitro, taken about 7 months after SARS-CoV-2 vaccination. The receptors originated from a human donor who had recovered from COVID-19.

This clonotype was detected a few times. The chain recombines TRBV11-3 with TRBJ2-5; maybe TRBD2 (6 bases). The CDR3 totals 15 residues. The germline gives CDR1 SGHNT, CDR2 YENEEA. Trimming removed 5 bases at V and 2 bases at J, with 15 bases between. The CDR3, as DNA: TGTGCCAGCAGCCCCTTAGGAGGGCTACAAGAGACCCAGTACTTC. It codes for CASSPLGGLQETQYF.

The chain employs TRBV5-1 and TRBJ2-6; TRBD2 aligns across 7 bases. From germline, CDR1 is SGHRS and CDR2 YFSETQ. Trimming took 7 bases from V and 4 from J; bases not matched to a gene: 8. The CDR3 length is 15 residues. The CDR3 sequence is CASGGEGSGANVLTF. CDR3 bases: TGCGCCAGCGGGGGGGAAGGTTCCGGGGCCAACGTCCTGACTTTC.

This clonotype was seen a few times. This chain links TRBV20-1 with TRBJ1-5; D may be TRBD1 (6 bases). CDR1 DFQATT and CDR2 SNEGSKA come from the germline V gene (reference sequence). CDR3 length: 16 residues. Trimming removed 1 base at V and 1 base at J, with 14 bases between. Written as DNA, the CDR3 is TGCAGTGCTAGAGTCCCACAGGGAGAGAGCAATCAGCCCCAGCATTTT. This gives the protein CSARVPQGESNQPQHF.

Comments on this clonotype: Given a much more abundant clone one base away, this may be a read error. The CDR3 here is CSVSQDYGYTF. The CDR3 DNA is TGCAGTGTTAGCCAGGACTATGGCTACACCTTC. V is TRBV20-1 and J is TRBJ1-2; D call uncertain. Germline CDR1 DFQATT, CDR2 SNEGSKA (reference sequence). Trimming cost V 7 bases and J 3 bases, with 9 bases left between them. CDR3 length: 11 residues.